This T cell receptor (beta chain) comes out of a study of T cell responses to AZD1222 COVID-19 vaccine. On this clone: The antigen remains unidentified.

Per the germline V gene, CDR1 is MNHEY and CDR2 is SVGAGI. This CDR3 region has 13 residues. V lost 0 bases to trimming and J lost 6 bases, with 6 bases between them. General study findings and limits: Only a handful of AZD1222 recipients, more than five in all, had baseline seropositivity. Repertoires were sampled only after the peak T cell response.

Sequencing used immunoSEQ multiplex PCR; TCRdb keeps in-frame clones, though not all of them. The repertoire holds around 200,000 clones, with 70% to 90% as singletons. The chain recombines TRBV6-5 with TRBJ1-5; no reliable D call. This material consisted of peripheral blood, taken on day 0 of AZD1222 vaccination. This sequence was found in an adult in good health. The CDR3 region has the DNA TGTGCCAGCAGTTACTCCCCCATTCAGCCCCAGCATTTT. It is translated as CASSYSPIQPQHF.